These T cell receptor beta chains were read from a single sample in a study of graft-versus-host responses after intestinal transplantation. The method was immunoSEQ multiplex PCR; TCRdb's version includes in-frame clones alone and lacks a portion of them. Of about 97,000 clones listed, around 90% are singletons. Sequencing was performed on PBMCs, taken just under 460 days after intestinal transplant. These receptors all stem from a human patient who received an intestinal transplant, so some T cells may come from the graft donor. Each CDR3 is given with its conserved first and last residue. D genes are given only for firm matches. Not every row has a clone size; where given, it reads once, few, many or a size class.

D: -
V: TRBV19
J: TRBJ1-5
length: 14
size: -
DNA: TGTGCCAGTAGTCGGGGGACCTCCGGGCAGCCCCAGCATTTT
CDR3: CASSRGTSGQPQHF

D: TRBD1
V: TRBV6-1
J: TRBJ2-1
length: 14
size: -
DNA: TGTGCCAGCACCAGGGACAGGTCTGGGTATGAGCAGTTCTTC
CDR3: CASTRDRSGYEQFF

D: -
V: TRBV6-5
J: TRBJ1-4
length: 16
size: -
DNA: TGTGCCAGCAGTTGGGCAGGGCCGAGGACTAATGAAAAACTGTTTTTT
CDR3: CASSWAGPRTNEKLFF

D: -
V: TRBV7-9
J: TRBJ1-5
length: 14
size: once
DNA: TGTGCCAGCAGCTTATGGGACGACGGCCAGCCCCAGCATTTT
CDR3: CASSLWDDGQPQHF

D: -
V: TRBV5-4
J: TRBJ2-7
length: 12
size: -
DNA: TGTGCCAGCAGCTTGCCAGGGGCCGAGCAGTACTTC
CDR3: CASSLPGAEQYF

D: TRBD2
V: TRBV6-5
J: TRBJ2-1
length: 16
size: -
DNA: TGTGCCAGCAGTTACGGGTTAGCGGGGGTTCGCGATGAGCAGTTCTTC
CDR3: CASSYGLAGVRDEQFF

D: -
V: TRBV7-3
J: TRBJ1-3
length: 15
size: -
DNA: TGTGCCAGCAGCTTAGTGGACAACGGGGGAAACACCATATATTTT
CDR3: CASSLVDNGGNTIYF

D: -
V: TRBV7-9
J: TRBJ2-5
length: 18
size: -
DNA: TGTGCCAGCAGCCACAATACCGTGCGGGGTGTTCCCCGCGGGACCCAGTACTTC
CDR3: CASSHNTVRGVPRGTQYF

D: -
V: TRBV19
J: TRBJ2-6
length: 15
size: -
DNA: TGTGCCAGTACCCACCCCAGGTCTGGGGCCAACGTCCTGACTTTC
CDR3: CASTHPRSGANVLTF

D: -
V: TRBV9
J: TRBJ2-5
length: 17
size: -
DNA: TGTGCCAGCAGCGTCTCGGTTGGGGGAGGCCTTCAAGAGACCCAGTACTTC
CDR3: CASSVSVGGGLQETQYF

D: -
V: TRBV18
J: TRBJ1-4
length: 14
size: -
DNA: TGTGCCAGCTCACCACGGGACATTAATGAAAAACTGTTTTTT
CDR3: CASSPRDINEKLFF

D: -
V: TRBV5-4
J: TRBJ1-2
length: 15
size: few
DNA: TGTGCCAGCAGCTATTGGGGGGCCACCAACTATGGCTACACCTTC
CDR3: CASSYWGATNYGYTF

D: TRBD1
V: TRBV10-3
J: TRBJ1-6
length: 14
size: -
DNA: TGTGCCATCAGTGAACAGGGGCCGAATTCACCCCTCCACTTT
CDR3: CAISEQGPNSPLHF

D: -
V: TRBV9
J: TRBJ2-5
length: 13
size: -
DNA: TGTGCCAGCAGCGTCGGACAGCAAGAGACCCAGTACTTC
CDR3: CASSVGQQETQYF

D: -
V: TRBV9
J: TRBJ1-4
length: 14
size: -
DNA: TGTGCCAGCAGCGTATCGGGGAATAATGAAAAACTGTTTTTT
CDR3: CASSVSGNNEKLFF

D: -
V: TRBV5-1
J: TRBJ1-1
length: 13
size: -
DNA: TGCGCCAGCAGCTTCGGGGGCTTGGGTGAAGCTTTCTTT
CDR3: CASSFGGLGEAFF

D: TRBD1
V: TRBV18
J: TRBJ1-5
length: 14
size: -
DNA: TGTGCCAGCTCACCGGGACAGGGAAATCAGCCCCAGCATTTT
CDR3: CASSPGQGNQPQHF

D: -
V: TRBV25-1
J: TRBJ1-1
length: 12
size: -
DNA: TGTGCCAGCAGGGATCAGGGGTCTGAAGCTTTCTTT
CDR3: CASRDQGSEAFF

D: -
V: TRBV6-4
J: TRBJ2-3
length: 14
size: medium-sized
DNA: TGTGCCAGCAGCCGCGTTGTGGGAGCAGATACGCAGTATTTT
CDR3: CASSRVVGADTQYF

D: -
V: TRBV2
J: TRBJ1-1
length: 15
size: -
DNA: TGTGCCAGCAGGGTCAACAGCCTATTGAACACTGAAGCTTTCTTT
CDR3: CASRVNSLLNTEAFF

D: -
V: TRBV5-6
J: TRBJ2-1
length: 13
size: -
DNA: TGTGCCAGCAGCCCCAGGGTCTACAATGAGCAGTTCTTC
CDR3: CASSPRVYNEQFF

D: -
V: TRBV12-5
J: TRBJ2-3
length: 11
size: -
DNA: TGTGCTAGTGGGGTGGCAGATACGCAGTATTTT
CDR3: CASGVADTQYF

D: TRBD1
V: TRBV5-8
J: TRBJ2-4
length: 14
size: -
DNA: TGTGCCAGCAGCCCGGGACAGGGAGGAAACATTCAGTACTTC
CDR3: CASSPGQGGNIQYF